Listed below are T cell receptor beta chains from one sample, sequenced in a study of cytomegalovirus exposure and HLA in healthy donors. Generated by immunoSEQ multiplex PCR, the TCRdb table keeps only in-frame clones and is missing some. Altogether over 100,000 clones are present, about 76% being singletons, with the ten largest covering roughly 2.2%. The source material was PBMCs. All receptors derive from a woman in her twenties or thirties in good health and CMV-seronegative. CDR3s include the opening cysteine and the closing phenylalanine or tryptophan. Each record gives: D gene, clone size, V gene, J gene, CDR3 protein, CDR3 DNA. The D gene is left open where the match is weak. Rows may omit the clone size; those that give it use once, few, many or a size class.

D: -; size: -; V: TRBV7-8; J: TRBJ2-1; CDR3: CASSKDGRGLRDNEQFF; DNA: TGTGCCAGCAGCAAAGATGGTAGAGGTCTGAGGGACAATGAGCAGTTCTTC
D: -; size: -; V: TRBV7-9; J: TRBJ2-2; CDR3: CASSPLMSAGELFF; DNA: TGTGCCAGCAGCCCGCTTATGTCGGCCGGGGAGCTGTTTTTT
D: TRBD1; size: -; V: TRBV7-2; J: TRBJ1-1; CDR3: CASSFKLPGQMNTEAFF; DNA: TGTGCCAGCAGCTTCAAGTTGCCGGGACAGATGAACACTGAAGCTTTCTTT
D: -; size: -; V: TRBV28; J: TRBJ2-3; CDR3: CASSLADTQYF; DNA: TGTGCCAGCAGTCTCGCGGATACGCAGTATTTT
D: TRBD2; size: -; V: TRBV28; J: TRBJ2-7; CDR3: CASAGLGVYEQYF; DNA: TGTGCCAGCGCGGGACTAGGCGTCTACGAGCAGTACTTC
D: -; size: -; V: TRBV2; J: TRBJ2-1; CDR3: CASTGDYNEQFF; DNA: TGTGCCAGCACGGGGGACTACAATGAGCAGTTCTTC
D: TRBD2; size: once; V: TRBV30; J: TRBJ2-7; CDR3: CALYSGGSNFYEQYF; DNA: TGTGCCTTATATTCCGGGGGGTCGAACTTCTACGAGCAGTACTTC
D: -; size: -; V: TRBV6-1; J: TRBJ2-1; CDR3: CASTTGTPNNEQFF; DNA: TGTGCCAGCACCACCGGGACTCCCAACAATGAGCAGTTCTTC
D: -; size: -; V: TRBV5-4; J: TRBJ2-2; CDR3: CASSFSVAMNTGELFF; DNA: TGTGCCAGCAGCTTTTCCGTAGCGATGAACACCGGGGAGCTGTTTTTT
D: -; size: -; V: TRBV7-9; J: TRBJ1-1; CDR3: CASSLSRGGELNTEAFF; DNA: TGTGCCAGCAGCTTATCCAGGGGAGGGGAATTGAACACTGAAGCTTTCTTT
D: TRBD1; size: -; V: TRBV7-4; J: TRBJ2-7; CDR3: CASSLVVRTGKNEQYF; DNA: TGTGCCAGCAGCTTAGTGGTTCGGACAGGGAAGAACGAGCAGTACTTC
D: TRBD1; size: -; V: TRBV29-1; J: TRBJ2-7; CDR3: CSVADWTGSGYEQYF; DNA: TGCAGCGTTGCCGACTGGACAGGGTCGGGCTACGAGCAGTACTTC
D: TRBD1; size: -; V: TRBV10-3; J: TRBJ1-1; CDR3: CATQGQGVTEAFF; DNA: TGTGCCACCCAAGGACAGGGAGTAACTGAAGCTTTCTTT